The TCR beta chain under discussion was sequenced for a study of blood T cell repertoires in COVID-19. About the research overall: COVID-19 samples collected from the United States, Italy and Spain covered acute and convalescent phases. From T cells, B-cell-depleted T cells, or PBMCs came the material, which was cDNA or gDNA.

Those enrolled in Seattle joined during active infection and were followed longitudinally afterward. Using immunoSEQ multiplex PCR, the repertoire was profiled, and TCRdb retains in-frame clones only, with some absent. The sample has around 300,000 clones, around 89% seen once. This clone was detected once. Germline loops: CDR1 MGHRA, CDR2 YSYEKL. The ends were cut back, 0 bases at V and 2 bases at J, with 16 bases in the middle. The CDR3 spans 17 residues. This clonotype was obtained from a woman in her forties with COVID-19, enrolled during active disease. This chain uses TRBV4-1 with TRBJ1-2; unclear D gene. The sequencing input was peripheral blood. The CDR3 DNA reads TGCGCCAGCAGCCAAGATGGGCAGGCCCCATCCAACTATGGCTACACCTTC. Its protein product is CASSQDGQAPSNYGYTF.